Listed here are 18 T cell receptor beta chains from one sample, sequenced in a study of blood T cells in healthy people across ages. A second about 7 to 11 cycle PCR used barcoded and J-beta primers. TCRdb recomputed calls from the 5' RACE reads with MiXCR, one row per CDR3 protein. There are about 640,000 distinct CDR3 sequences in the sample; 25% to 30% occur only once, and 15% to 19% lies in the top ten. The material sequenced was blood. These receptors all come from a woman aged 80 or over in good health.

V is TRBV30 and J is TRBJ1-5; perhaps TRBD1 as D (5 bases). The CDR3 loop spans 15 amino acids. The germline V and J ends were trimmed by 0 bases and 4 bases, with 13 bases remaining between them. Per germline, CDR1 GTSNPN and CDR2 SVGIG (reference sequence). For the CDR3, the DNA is TGTGCCTGGAGTGTAGGGGCCCGGGAAAATCAGCCCCAGCATTTT. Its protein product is CAWSVGARENQPQHF. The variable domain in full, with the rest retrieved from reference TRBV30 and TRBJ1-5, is SQTIHQWPATLVQPVGSPLSLECTVEGTSNPNLYWYRQAAGRGLQLLFYSVGIGQISSEVPQNLSASRPQDRQFILSSKKLLLSDSGFYLCAWSVGARENQPQHFGDGTRLSIL.

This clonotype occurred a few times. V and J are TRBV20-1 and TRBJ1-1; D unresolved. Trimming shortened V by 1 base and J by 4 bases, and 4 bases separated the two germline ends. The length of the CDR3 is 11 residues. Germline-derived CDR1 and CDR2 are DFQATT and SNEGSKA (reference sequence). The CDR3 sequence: CSARGGTEAFF. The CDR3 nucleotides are TGCAGTGCTAGAGGGGGCACTGAAGCTTTCTTT.

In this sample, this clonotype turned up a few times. This CDR3 is CASSLDTGVYGYTF. In DNA, the CDR3 is TGTGCCAGCAGTTTAGACACAGGGGTGTACGGCTACACCTTC. V and J are TRBV27 and TRBJ1-2, with 7 bases identical to TRBD1. V dropped 2 bases and J dropped 8; count of bases not matched to a gene: 8. Germline CDR1 and CDR2: MNHEY and SMNVEV (reference sequence). This CDR3 region has 14 residues.

The CDR3 coding sequence is TGCGCCAGCAGCCCGGGGGCTAGCGGGGACAATGAGCAGTTCTTC. Amino acids: CASSPGASGDNEQFF. This chain uses TRBV5-1 with TRBJ2-1; TRBD2 matches at 9 bases. The germline V gene has CDR1 SGHRS and CDR2 YFSETQ. Germline trimming cut 4 bases from V and 5 bases from J; bases unmatched to any gene: 7. The CDR3 extends over 15 amino acids.

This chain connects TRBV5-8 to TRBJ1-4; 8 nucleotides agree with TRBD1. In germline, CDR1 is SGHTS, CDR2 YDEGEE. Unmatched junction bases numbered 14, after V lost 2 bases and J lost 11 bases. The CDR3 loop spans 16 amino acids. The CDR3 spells CASSLTRGTGGPKLFF. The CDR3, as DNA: TGTGCCAGCAGCTTAACCCGGGGAACAGGGGGTCCCAAACTGTTTTTT.

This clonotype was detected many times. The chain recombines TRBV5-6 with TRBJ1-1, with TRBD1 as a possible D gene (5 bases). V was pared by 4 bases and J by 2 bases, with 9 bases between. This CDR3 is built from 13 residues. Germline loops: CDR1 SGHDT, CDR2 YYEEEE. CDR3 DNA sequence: TGTGCCAGCAGCATGACAGTAAACACTGAAGCTTTCTTT. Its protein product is CASSMTVNTEAFF.

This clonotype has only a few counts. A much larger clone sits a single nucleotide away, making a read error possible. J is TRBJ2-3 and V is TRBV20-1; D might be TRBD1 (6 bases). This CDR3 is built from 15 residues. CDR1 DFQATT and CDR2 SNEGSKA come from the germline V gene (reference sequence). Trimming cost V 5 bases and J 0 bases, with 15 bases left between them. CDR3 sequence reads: CSAADRLGSTDTQYF. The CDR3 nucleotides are TGCAGTGCTGCCGACAGGCTAGGGAGCACAGATACGCAGTATTTT.

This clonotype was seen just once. CDR3 in DNA: TGTGCCAGCAGTTACGGGGGGGCCCTCTACGAGCAGTACTTC. Its translation is CASSYGGALYEQYF. The chain couples TRBV6-2 or TRBV6-3 to TRBJ2-7, with D possibly TRBD2 on 7 matching bases. Per germline, CDR1 MNHEY and CDR2 SVGEGT. V lost 2 bases, J lost 3 bases, and 11 bases lay in between. The CDR3 is 14 residues long.

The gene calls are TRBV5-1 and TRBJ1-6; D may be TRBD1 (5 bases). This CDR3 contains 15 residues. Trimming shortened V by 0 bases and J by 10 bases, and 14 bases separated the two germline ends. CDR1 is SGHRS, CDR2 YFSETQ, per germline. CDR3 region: CASSLGQGGYSPLHF. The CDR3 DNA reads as TGCGCCAGCAGCTTGGGGCAGGGAGGGTACTCACCCCTCCACTTT.

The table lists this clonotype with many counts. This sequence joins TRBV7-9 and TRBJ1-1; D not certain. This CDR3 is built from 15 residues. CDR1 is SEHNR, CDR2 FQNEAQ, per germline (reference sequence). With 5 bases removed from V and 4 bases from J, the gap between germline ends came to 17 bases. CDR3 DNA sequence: TGTGCCAGCAGCCCCGACACCGGGAGAGGCACTGAAGCTTTCTTT. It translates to CASSPDTGRGTEAFF.

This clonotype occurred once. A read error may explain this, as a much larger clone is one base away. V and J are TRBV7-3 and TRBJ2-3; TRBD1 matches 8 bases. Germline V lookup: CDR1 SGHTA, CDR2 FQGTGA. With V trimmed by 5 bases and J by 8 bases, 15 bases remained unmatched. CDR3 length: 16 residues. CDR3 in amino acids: CASSPRTGSRRGTQYF. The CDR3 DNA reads TGTGCCAGCAGCCCCCGGACAGGGTCCCGGAGGGGTACGCAGTATTTT.

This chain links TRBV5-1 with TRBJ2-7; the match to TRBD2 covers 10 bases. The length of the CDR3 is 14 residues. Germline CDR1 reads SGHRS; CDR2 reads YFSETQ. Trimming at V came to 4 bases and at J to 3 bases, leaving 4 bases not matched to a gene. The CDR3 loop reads CASSASGSIYEQYF. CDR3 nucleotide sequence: TGCGCCAGCAGCGCTAGCGGGAGTATCTACGAGCAGTACTTC.

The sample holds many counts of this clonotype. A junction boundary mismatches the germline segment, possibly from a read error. This CDR3 reads CASSFGQGSYNEQYF. The CDR3 nucleotides read TGCGCCAGCAGCTTTGGACAGGGTTCCTACAATGAGCAGTACTTC. The chain recombines TRBV9 with TRBJ2-1; 8 bases are a match to TRBD1. The end of the DNA is better explained by TRBJ2-7, so the J call may be wrong. Germline V gene sequence: CDR1 SGDLS, CDR2 YYNGEE. This CDR3 has 15 amino acids.

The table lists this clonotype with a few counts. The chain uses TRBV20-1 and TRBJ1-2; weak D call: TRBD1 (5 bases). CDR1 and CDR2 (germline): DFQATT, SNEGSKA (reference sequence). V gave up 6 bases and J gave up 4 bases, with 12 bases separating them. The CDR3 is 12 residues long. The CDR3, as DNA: TGCAGTGCCCGGGACGGCCGCTATGGCTACACCTTC. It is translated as CSARDGRYGYTF.

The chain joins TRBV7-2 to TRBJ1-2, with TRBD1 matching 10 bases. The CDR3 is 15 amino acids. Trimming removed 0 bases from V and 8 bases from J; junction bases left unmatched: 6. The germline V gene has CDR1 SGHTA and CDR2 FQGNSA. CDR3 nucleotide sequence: TGTGCCAGCAGCTTAGCGGGACAGGGGAAGACAGGCTACACCTTC. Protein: CASSLAGQGKTGYTF.

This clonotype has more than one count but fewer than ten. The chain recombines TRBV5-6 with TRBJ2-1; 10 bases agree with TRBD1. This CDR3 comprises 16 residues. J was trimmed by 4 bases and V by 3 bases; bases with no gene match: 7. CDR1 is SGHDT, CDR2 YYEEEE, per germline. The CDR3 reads CASSSGGQGIYNEQFF. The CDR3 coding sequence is TGTGCCAGCAGCTCCGGGGGACAGGGGATTTACAATGAGCAGTTCTTC.

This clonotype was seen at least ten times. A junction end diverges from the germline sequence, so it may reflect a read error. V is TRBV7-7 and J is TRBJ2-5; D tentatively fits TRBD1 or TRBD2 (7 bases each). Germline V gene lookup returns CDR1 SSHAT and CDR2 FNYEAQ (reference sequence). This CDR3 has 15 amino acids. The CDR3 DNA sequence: TGTGCTAGCAGTTCCCAGGGGGGGGGAACGGAGACCCAGTACTTC. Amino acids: CASSSQGGGTETQYF.

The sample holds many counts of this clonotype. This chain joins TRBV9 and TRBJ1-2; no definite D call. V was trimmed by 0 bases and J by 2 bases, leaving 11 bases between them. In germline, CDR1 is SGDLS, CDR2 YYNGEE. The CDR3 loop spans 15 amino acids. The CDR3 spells CASSVDAGPNYGYTF. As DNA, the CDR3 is TGTGCCAGCAGCGTAGATGCAGGCCCCAACTATGGCTACACCTTC.